This TCR beta chain emerged from a study of blood T cell repertoires in COVID-19. The germline V gene encodes CDR1 SGHVS and CDR2 FQNEAQ. CDR3 size: 15 residues. V lost 2 bases and J lost 7; bases outside the gene matches: 6. Authors' methods: Counts of nucleated cells, estimated from reference gene primer amplification, were obtained. Data came from immunoSEQ multiplex PCR; TCRdb stores just in-frame clones and leaves some out. Clone size and the V and J calls come from that table; the DNA yielded D and trimming. This sample yields some 100,000 clones, of which 81% are seen a single time; roughly 23% belongs to the top ten.

Specimen: peripheral blood. The TCR was taken from a man at least 80 years old with active or convalescent COVID-19. The chain uses TRBV7-8 and TRBJ2-1; 9 bases fit TRBD2. This chain's CDR3 is CASSLYLAGSNEQFF. In DNA form, the CDR3 reads TGTGCCAGCAGCTTATACCTAGCGGGGAGTAATGAGCAGTTCTTC.